Below are 14 T cell receptor beta chains sequenced from a single sample in a study of T cells in Graves' hyperthyroidism and ophthalmopathy. TCR beta CDR3 regions were amplified from RNA. RT-PCR in the first round (using the HTBI primer set) targeted the TCR CDR3. TCRdb reprocessed the multiplex PCR reads with MiXCR, giving one entry per CDR3 protein. This sample has more than 650,000 distinct CDR3 sequences, with about 15% found just once. The sample consisted of blood. These receptors all come from a woman aged 18 to 35 with Graves' hyperthyroidism.

In its sample, this clonotype was seen once. The rearrangement joins TRBV19 to TRBJ1-5, with 11 bases that match TRBD1. Trimming took 6 bases from V and 9 from J; bases not matched to a gene: 10. CDR3 length equals 15 residues. The germline V gene has CDR1 LNHDA and CDR2 SQIVND (reference sequence). CDR3 nucleotide sequence: TGTGCCAGTAGGACGGGGACAGGGGGTGTTCGGCCCCAGCATTTT. Amino acids: CASRTGTGGVRPQHF. The entire variable domain, with the rest obtained from reference TRBV19 and TRBJ1-5, is as follows: DGGITQSPKYLFRKEGQNVTLSCEQNLNHDAMYWYRQDPGQGLRLIYYSQIVNDFQKGDIAEGYSVSREKKESFPLTVTSAQKNPTAFYLCASRTGTGGVRPQHFGDGTRLSIL.

This clonotype was seen a few times. V and J are TRBV6-1 and TRBJ2-1; D is unresolved. Germline V gene data show CDR1 as MNHNS and CDR2 as SASEGT. V was pared by 5 bases and J by 8 bases, with 10 bases between. There are 12 residues in the CDR3. The CDR3 DNA follows: TGTGCCAGCAGTTCCCGGGCCCATGAGCAGTTCTTC. Encoded protein: CASSSRAHEQFF.

This clonotype was detected a few times. This chain uses TRBV9 with TRBJ2-3, with 7 bases lining up with TRBD1. Germline-derived CDR1 and CDR2 are SGDLS and YYNGEE. The CDR3 contains 17 residues. V shed 4 bases, J shed 3 bases, and the junction held 14 bases outside the gene matches. CDR3 amino acids: CASSTRTGALFTDTQYF. For the CDR3, the DNA is TGTGCCAGCAGCACGAGGACAGGAGCCCTTTTTACAGATACGCAGTATTTT.

The gene calls are TRBV6-2 or TRBV6-3 and TRBJ2-2; tentatively, D is TRBD2 (6 bases). In germline, CDR1 is MNHEY, CDR2 SVGEGT. V gave up 5 bases and J gave up 6 bases, with 10 bases separating them. The length of the CDR3 is 13 residues. The CDR3 here is CASSMLAPGELFF. The DNA for the CDR3 is TGTGCCAGCAGTATGCTAGCGCCCGGGGAGCTGTTTTTT.

The V call is TRBV15, the J call TRBJ1-6; D not resolved. The CDR3 runs 12 residues. V dropped 3 bases and J dropped 7 bases, with 4 bases sitting between them. Germline V gene data show CDR1 as LNHNV and CDR2 as YYDKDF (reference sequence). CDR3 coding DNA: TGTGCCACCAGCAGGTTCAATTCACCCCTCCACTTT. Translating it yields CATSRFNSPLHF. Based on the CDR3 plus reference TRBV15 and TRBJ1-6, the full variable domain is DAMVIQNPRYQVTQFGKPVTLSCSQTLNHNVMYWYQQKSSQAPKLLFHYYDKDFNNEADTPDNFQSRRPNTSFCFLDIRSPGLGDTAMYLCATSRFNSPLHFGNGTRLTVT.

This chain links TRBV20-1 with TRBJ2-7, with 9 bases matching TRBD1. V gave up 5 bases and J gave up 4 bases; unmatched junction bases: 15. Germline CDR1 DFQATT, CDR2 SNEGSKA (reference sequence). This CDR3 is 16 amino acids long. The CDR3 protein is CSADGGTGTSRYEQYF. CDR3 in DNA: TGCAGTGCTGACGGCGGGACAGGGACCTCCCGATACGAGCAGTACTTC.

This chain connects TRBV5-1 to TRBJ2-6, with a possible D match to TRBD1 (6 bases). In germline, CDR1 is SGHRS, CDR2 YFSETQ. CDR3 length: 17 amino acids. Trimming shortened V by 2 bases and J by 0 bases, and 12 bases separated the two germline ends. The CDR3 DNA sequence: TGCGCCAGCAGCTTAACAGGGTGGGACTCTGGGGCCAACGTCCTGACTTTC. Its protein is CASSLTGWDSGANVLTF.

This rearrangement joins TRBV6-6 to TRBJ2-7, with TRBD1 as a possible D gene (5 bases). The V and J ends lost 0 bases and 1 base respectively, with 10 bases between them. Germline V gives CDR1 MNHNY, CDR2 SVGAGI (reference sequence). The CDR3 is made up of 15 amino acids. The CDR3 DNA reads TGTGCCAGCAGTTACTCGGCAGGGCCATCCTACGAGCAGTACTTC. Protein product: CASSYSAGPSYEQYF.

The chain combines TRBV5-4 with TRBJ2-7, with 8 bases identical to TRBD1. There are 16 residues in the CDR3. In germline, CDR1 is SGHNT, CDR2 YYREEE (reference sequence). J gave up 0 bases and V 4 bases, and 9 bases lay outside the gene matches. Written as DNA, the CDR3 is TGTGCCAGCAGCCCGGACAGGGTTTCATCCTCCTACGAGCAGTACTTC. Its protein is CASSPDRVSSSYEQYF.

CDR3 protein: CASSPNLAVAKNIQYF. CDR3 DNA: TGTGCCAGCAGTCCGAACCTAGCGGTCGCCAAAAACATTCAGTACTTC. The chain links TRBV6-1 to TRBJ2-4; 7 nucleotides agree with TRBD2. From germline, CDR1 is MNHNS and CDR2 SASEGT. V shed 5 bases and J 1 base; nucleotides not matched to a gene: 8. The CDR3 totals 16 residues.

V and J are TRBV6-1 and TRBJ1-1, with D uncertain. The CDR3 spans 14 residues. Germline CDR1 reads MNHNS; CDR2 reads SASEGT. The germline V and J ends were trimmed by 5 bases and 0 bases, with 10 bases remaining between them. The CDR3 DNA follows: TGTGCCAGCAGTTTCGGATTCATGAACACTGAAGCTTTCTTT. This sequence encodes CASSFGFMNTEAFF.

In this sample, this clonotype turned up a few times. This rearrangement joins TRBV20-1 to TRBJ2-3; possible D gene TRBD2, 6 bases. The CDR3 consists of 14 residues. Trimming left V 5 bases short and J 0 bases short, with 12 bases between. Germline CDR1 reads DFQATT; CDR2 reads SNEGSKA (reference sequence). CDR3 DNA: TGCAGTGCTTTAGGGACTCGTAGCACAGATACGCAGTATTTT. This gives the protein CSALGTRSTDTQYF.

In this sample, this clonotype turned up many times. The V and J genes are TRBV18 and TRBJ1-1; a possible D gene is TRBD1 (6 bases). The CDR3 is 14 residues long. V lost 2 bases to trimming and J lost 4 bases, with 11 bases between them. The V gene's germline CDR1 is KGHSH and CDR2 LQKENI. In nucleotides, the CDR3 is TGTGCCAGCTCACCAGCAGGGGAGGGCACTGAAGCTTTCTTT. This sequence encodes CASSPAGEGTEAFF.

This clonotype has a count of ten or more. This chain joins TRBV2 and TRBJ2-2, with a tentative D call TRBD2 (5 bases). CDR1 is SNHLY and CDR2 is FYNNEI in the germline V gene. CDR3 size: 13 residues. Between the trimmed V and J ends, which lost 7 bases and 3 bases, there was a span of 9 bases. This CDR3 is CASKKRDTGELFF. The CDR3 DNA sequence: TGTGCCAGCAAGAAGAGGGACACCGGGGAGCTGTTTTTT.